Listed below are T cell receptor beta chains from one sample, sequenced in a study of CD8 T cells in Susac syndrome. TCRdb analysed the immunoSEQ multiplex PCR reads with MiXCR anew, one entry per CDR3 protein. The repertoire has about 80,000 distinct CDR3 sequences, 85% to 95% of them found once; the top ten carry around 0.25%. Sequencing was done on a sample of CD8+ T cells from PBMCs. The receptor set was obtained from a human donor in good health. The CDR3 runs from the conserved cysteine through the conserved F or W. A D gene is named only where the DNA matches it firmly. Size values are once, few and many counts, or a class for expanded clones, and some rows have none.

TRBJ1-4 | NA | NA | TRBV4-3 | CASSQERTLATNEKLFF | TGCGCCAGCAGCCAAGAAAGGACACTGGCAACTAATGAAAAACTGTTTTTT
TRBJ1-2 | NA | NA | TRBV27 | CASSSSTRWYGYTF | TGTGCCAGCAGTTCCTCGACCCGGTGGTATGGCTACACCTTC
TRBJ2-1 | NA | NA | TRBV7-6 | CASSLAWGGTGLYNEQFF | TGTGCCAGCAGCTTAGCTTGGGGCGGGACGGGGCTATACAATGAGCAGTTCTTC
TRBJ2-7 | TRBD1 | NA | TRBV4-3 | CASSQEGQGIYEQYF | TGCGCCAGCAGCCAAGAGGGACAGGGGATCTACGAGCAGTACTTC
TRBJ1-1 | TRBD1 | few | TRBV27 | CASSLNRGRTEAFF | TGTGCCAGCAGTTTGAACAGGGGTAGGACTGAAGCTTTCTTT
TRBJ2-2 | NA | NA | TRBV27 | CASSLGGLVGELFF | TGTGCCAGCAGTTTAGGGGGGCTGGTCGGGGAGCTGTTTTTT
TRBJ1-1 | TRBD1 | once | TRBV29-1 | CSAYPKITGDGTEAFF | TGCAGCGCCTACCCCAAAATTACAGGGGATGGGACTGAAGCTTTCTTT
TRBJ2-7 | TRBD1 | NA | TRBV29-1 | CSAKDRDRGSYEQYF | TGCAGCGCCAAAGACCGGGACAGGGGGTCCTACGAGCAGTACTTC
TRBJ2-1 | TRBD1 | NA | TRBV4-1 | CASSQGAGQGIRNEQFF | TGCGCCAGCAGCCAGGGGGCGGGACAGGGAATCCGGAATGAGCAGTTCTTC
TRBJ1-5 | NA | NA | TRBV7-9 | CASSSQGIYQPQHF | TGTGCCAGCAGCTCACAGGGTATTTATCAGCCCCAGCATTTT
TRBJ2-3 | TRBD2 | NA | TRBV4-2 | CASSQVSSGRYTDTQYF | TGTGCCAGCAGCCAAGTCAGTAGCGGGAGGTACACAGATACGCAGTATTTT
TRBJ2-3 | TRBD2 | NA | TRBV6-1 | CASSDSGGGTDTQYF | TGTGCCAGCAGTGACTCCGGGGGGGGCACAGATACGCAGTATTTT
TRBJ2-5 | TRBD1 | NA | TRBV25-1 | CASSVTGGAGTQYF | TGTGCCAGCAGTGTAACAGGGGGCGCGGGGACCCAGTACTTC
TRBJ1-5 | NA | NA | TRBV20-1 | CSASYGGRYSNQPQHF | TGCAGTGCTAGCTATGGGGGACGGTATAGCAATCAGCCCCAGCATTTT
TRBJ2-5 | NA | NA | TRBV12-3/TRBV12-4 | CASGGIKETQYF | TGTGCCAGCGGTGGTATCAAAGAGACCCAGTACTTC
TRBJ2-6 | NA | NA | TRBV24-1 | CATSEETGSGANVLTF | TGTGCCACCAGTGAGGAAACAGGGTCTGGGGCCAACGTCCTGACTTTC